The present T cell receptor (beta chain) was sequenced within a study of blood T cells in healthy people across ages. Turning to the study itself: About one barcoded beta molecule was captured per two T cells (by template switching). Study-level findings and limits: TCR beta diversity per million T cells fell roughly linearly with age.

Primers used in a second PCR of about 7 to 11 cycles were a sample-barcoded 5' primer and a J-beta primer mix. Samples each returned at least 3 million CDR3-containing paired-end reads. TCRdb fed the 5' RACE reads into MiXCR, producing one record per CDR3 protein. The sample includes about 640,000 distinct CDR3 sequences, around three fifths of them seen just once. The CDR3 covers 14 residues. Trimming took 2 bases from V and 8 from J, leaving 15 bases between them. As concerns this clonotype: No antigen is known for it.

The study recruited healthy Caucasian donors from Russia who were aged roughly 6 to 95. The specimen sequenced was blood. This rearrangement joins TRBV12-3 or TRBV12-4 to TRBJ1-2, with D possibly matching TRBD1 (5 bases). This TCR was sampled from a man aged 60-69 years in good health. The DNA for the CDR3 is TGTGCCAGCAGTTTAAGGTTTGGGGGAACGGGCTACACCTTC. This sequence encodes CASSLRFGGTGYTF.